This paragraph reports one TCR beta chain. Its antigen is not known. The identical CDR3 is also encoded by other nucleotide sequences in the sample. These data are taken from a study of shared clonotypes between healthy human individuals. The CDR3 length is 14 residues. Per germline, CDR1 MNHEY and CDR2 SVGAGI. With 2 bases removed from V and 1 base from J, the gap between germline ends came to 8 bases. Selected positively for CCR7 and CD45RO-negative, naive CD8 cells excluded terminally differentiated effector memory CD45RA+ cells. Recent acute infections and vaccinations were absent in the healthy HIV-negative adult donors. Notes on the study in general: A generally larger estimated richness was seen in naive subsets than in memory subsets.

This table comes from immunoSEQ multiplex PCR, and its TCRdb copy is limited to in-frame clones, with some not included. The sample lists roughly 1,800,000 clones, less than 95% occurring once. The source material was naive CD8+ T cells sorted from blood. The chain combines TRBV6-5 with TRBJ1-1; D is possibly TRBD1 (5 bases). The sequence was obtained from a man younger than 35 in good health. The CDR3 DNA follows: TGTGCCAGCAGTTACGGTACAGGGAACACTGAAGCTTTCTTT. It specifies CASSYGTGNTEAFF.